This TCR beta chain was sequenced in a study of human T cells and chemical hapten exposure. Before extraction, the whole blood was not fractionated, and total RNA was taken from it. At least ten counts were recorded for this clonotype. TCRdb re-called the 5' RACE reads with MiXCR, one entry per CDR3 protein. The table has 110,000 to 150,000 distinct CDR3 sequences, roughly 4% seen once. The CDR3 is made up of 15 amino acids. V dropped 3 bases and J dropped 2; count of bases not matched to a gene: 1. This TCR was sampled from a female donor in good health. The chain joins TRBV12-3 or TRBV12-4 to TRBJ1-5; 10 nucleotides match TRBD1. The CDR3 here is CASSLGTGGNQPQHF. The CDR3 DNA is TGTGCCAGCAGTTTGGGGACAGGGGGCAATCAGCCCCAGCATTTT.